This T cell receptor beta chain is drawn from a study of human T cells and chemical hapten exposure. MiXCR was run by TCRdb on the RACE reads, yielding one entry per CDR3 protein. This sample has 70,000 to 90,000 distinct CDR3 sequences; less than 14% occur once, and the top ten carry around 3.6%. Time point described: patch test 3, about 24 weeks after DPC sensitization. Treatment meaning: therapeutic diphenylcyclopropenone sensitization with weekly scalp DPC. This TCR came from a woman in her fifties or sixties with alopecia areata. Some clones in this sample may be carry-over from other donors' samples. Specimen: whole blood, collected in connection with sensitization to the hapten diphenylcyclopropenone (DPC).

This CDR3 reads CASSLGLGGGPNTEAFF. The CDR3 DNA sequence: TGTGCCAGCAGTTTGGGCCTTGGGGGGGGTCCAAACACTGAAGCTTTCTTT. The chain combines TRBV2 with TRBJ1-1; tentatively, D is TRBD1 (5 bases). V dropped 5 bases and J dropped 2 bases, with 21 bases sitting between them. The CDR3 consists of 17 residues. Germline lookup yields CDR1 SNHLY and CDR2 FYNNEI.